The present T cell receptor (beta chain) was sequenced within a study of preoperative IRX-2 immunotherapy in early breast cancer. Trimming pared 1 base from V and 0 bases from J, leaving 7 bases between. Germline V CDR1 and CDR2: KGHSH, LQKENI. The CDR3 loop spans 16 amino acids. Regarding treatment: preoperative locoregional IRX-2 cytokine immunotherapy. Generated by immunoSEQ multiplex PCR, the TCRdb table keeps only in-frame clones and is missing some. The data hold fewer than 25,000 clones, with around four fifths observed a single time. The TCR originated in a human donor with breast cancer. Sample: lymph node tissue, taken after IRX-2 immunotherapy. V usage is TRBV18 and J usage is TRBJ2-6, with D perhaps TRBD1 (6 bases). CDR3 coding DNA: TGTGCCAGCTCACCACAGACAGGCTCTGGGGCCAACGTCCTGACTTTC. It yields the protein CASSPQTGSGANVLTF.